The sequence of this T cell receptor (beta chain) was determined in a study of blood T cells in healthy people across ages. Peripheral blood samples of 9.5 to 10 milliliters were drawn from each donor. At least 6.5 million PBMCs were isolated per sample. General study results and limits: A roughly linear age-dependent decrease characterized TCR beta diversity per million T cells.

Alongside a J-beta primer mix, a sample-barcoded 5' primer served in a second PCR lasting about 7 to 12 cycles. A tag from a template-switch adaptor with 12 random nucleotides marked each cDNA molecule. From the 5' RACE reads, TCRdb called clonotypes with MiXCR, one entry per CDR3 protein. This table holds over 600,000 distinct CDR3 sequences, roughly two fifths found once. Turning to this clonotype: Its target is unknown.

The sequence came from a man older than 75 in good health. The sample taken for sequencing was blood.

The CDR3 reads CSAPVGISPDTQYF. Written as DNA, the CDR3 is TGCAGTGCCCCCGTTGGGATATCCCCAGATACGCAGTATTTT. V and J are TRBV20-1 and TRBJ2-3; D is uncertain. V was shortened by 6 bases and J by 4 bases, with 17 bases between the two germline ends. Per germline, CDR1 DFQATT and CDR2 SNEGSKA (reference sequence). The length of the CDR3 is 14 residues.